The 17 T cell receptor beta chains presented below share a single source sample, sequenced in a study of early T cells in non-severe SARS-CoV-2 infection. Each CDR3 protein is one row after TCRdb ran MiXCR on the 5' RACE reads. Counted here are 53,000 or so distinct CDR3 sequences, roughly 9.8% occurring once; the ten biggest clones make up 7.5% to 9%. Input material: whole blood. The receptors were gathered from an adult who was a healthcare worker with PCR-confirmed SARS-CoV-2 infection or an uninfected control (not recorded which).

The chain joins TRBV11-2 to TRBJ2-3; D remains unclear. CDR1 is SGHAT, CDR2 FQNNGV, per germline. The V and J ends lost 6 bases and 2 bases respectively, with 15 bases between them. The CDR3 extends over 15 amino acids. CDR3 loop: CASRSVTQLTDTQYF. The CDR3, as DNA: TGTGCCAGCAGATCCGTCACGCAACTCACAGATACGCAGTATTTT.

In this sample, this clonotype turned up a few times. The genes are TRBV7-9 and TRBJ1-4; D is possibly TRBD1 (5 bases). The CDR3 is 13 amino acids. V lost 6 bases to trimming and J lost 8 bases, with 13 bases between them. Germline CDR1 and CDR2: SEHNR and FQNEAQ (reference sequence). CDR3 DNA: TGTGCCAGCAGTTCGGCTCGGGGGGAAAAACTGTTTTTT. Protein sequence: CASSSARGEKLFF.

Many counts were recorded for this clonotype. This chain links TRBV7-7 with TRBJ2-7; TRBD2 matches 7 bases. V was pared by 5 bases and J by 6 bases, with 10 bases of the junction left unmatched. CDR3 length: 14 amino acids. Germline V gene data show CDR1 as SSHAT and CDR2 as FNYEAQ (reference sequence). This CDR3 reads CASSLSGLTGEQYF. CDR3 sequence (DNA): TGTGCCAGCAGCCTTAGCGGGTTAACGGGCGAGCAGTACTTC.

Ten or more counts support this clonotype. The rearrangement uses TRBV28 and TRBJ1-2, with D tentatively TRBD1 (6 bases). Trimming removed 8 bases from V and 2 bases from J, with 12 bases in between. Germline V CDR1 and CDR2: MDHEN, SYDVKM. This CDR3 is 13 amino acids long. CDR3 in amino acids: CASGRTGNYGYTF. In nucleotides, the CDR3 is TGTGCCAGCGGCCGCACAGGGAACTATGGCTACACCTTC.

This clonotype was counted at least ten times. V and J are TRBV12-3 or TRBV12-4 and TRBJ1-2; D is perhaps TRBD1 (6 bases). The V end was cut by 4 bases, the J end by 1 base, with 13 bases between. This CDR3 is built from 15 residues. The CDR3 sequence: CASSSVDRLNYGYTF. CDR3 DNA: TGTGCCAGCAGTTCCGTGGACAGACTTAACTATGGCTACACCTTC.

This clonotype was observed many times. The chain uses TRBV29-1 and TRBJ1-4; a weak D match, TRBD1 (5 bases). V lost 6 bases and J 6 bases, leaving 17 bases between the germline ends. The CDR3 has 14 residues. CDR1 is SQVTM, CDR2 ANQGSEA, per germline. The CDR3: CSVVEGREDEKLFF. The CDR3 bases are TGCAGCGTGGTCGAGGGGAGGGAGGATGAAAAACTGTTTTTT.

The sample holds a few counts of this clonotype. V is TRBV2 and J is TRBJ2-1; no firm D call. Germline V gene sequence: CDR1 SNHLY, CDR2 FYNNEI. The CDR3 covers 12 residues. V was clipped by 7 bases and J by 0 bases, with 4 bases between them. Written as DNA, the CDR3 is TGTGCCAGCACACGCTCCTACAATGAGCAGTTCTTC. This translates into CASTRSYNEQFF.

This clonotype showed up many times. The chain has TRBV7-6 and TRBJ2-1; TRBD2 agrees at 13 bases. This CDR3 region has 14 residues. Germline assignment: CDR1 SGHVS and CDR2 FNYEAQ. V trimming: 4 bases; J trimming: 7 bases; junction bases outside the gene matches: 1. The chain's CDR3 is CASSWTSGSNEQFF. CDR3 DNA: TGTGCCAGCAGCTGGACTAGCGGGAGTAATGAGCAGTTCTTC.

This chain uses TRBV7-6 with TRBJ2-7; 9 bases match TRBD2. The CDR3 is 16 residues long. Germline V gene sequence: CDR1 SGHVS, CDR2 FNYEAQ. The V and J ends lost 5 bases and 5 bases, in that order; junction bases with no gene match: 13. The CDR3 DNA is TGTGCCAGCAGCCCCCGCACTGCGGGAGGGCAAGACGAGCAGTACTTC. As protein: CASSPRTAGGQDEQYF.

In this sample, this clonotype turned up many times. The chain carries TRBV6-5 and TRBJ1-1; TRBD1 is a possible D gene (6 bases). Trimming took 2 bases from V and 5 from J, leaving 12 bases between them. The germline CDR1 and CDR2 sequences are MNHEY and SVGAGI. This CDR3 comprises 14 residues. CDR3 nucleotide sequence: TGTGCCAGCAGTTACACAGGGCGGGGGACTGAAGCTTTCTTT. Its protein product is CASSYTGRGTEAFF.

This clonotype was recorded a few times. CDR3 coding DNA: TGTGCCAGCAGCCAAGGTGGGCCTGAAGCTTTCTTT. Translating gives CASSQGGPEAFF. The V gene is TRBV3-1, the J gene TRBJ1-1; D remains ambiguous. The CDR3 extends over 12 amino acids. Trimming pared 1 base from V and 6 bases from J, leaving 6 bases between. CDR1 and CDR2 (germline): LGHDT, YNNKEL (reference sequence).

This clonotype occurred many times. This chain uses TRBV12-5 with TRBJ2-1; 10 bases map to TRBD2. V was pared by 0 bases and J by 5 bases, with 10 bases of the junction left unmatched. The germline CDR1 and CDR2 sequences are LGHNT and FRNRAP. The CDR3 has 18 residues. CDR3 in amino acids: CASGLVLAGPLGDNEQFF. The DNA of the CDR3 is TGTGCTAGTGGTTTGGTACTAGCGGGACCTCTAGGCGACAATGAGCAGTTCTTC.

The V gene is TRBV7-6, the J gene TRBJ1-1, with unresolved D. Germline CDR1 SGHVS, CDR2 FNYEAQ. The length of the CDR3 is 12 residues. Deletions cut 2 bases from V and 7 bases from J, with 8 bases between. CDR3 region: CASSLLGREAFF. As DNA, the CDR3 is TGTGCCAGCAGCTTATTAGGGCGTGAAGCTTTCTTT.

V usage is TRBV6-1 and J usage is TRBJ1-1; D is unresolved. Trimming stripped 1 base from V and 0 bases from J, with 9 bases between. Per the germline V gene, CDR1 is MNHNS and CDR2 is SASEGT. The CDR3 contains 15 residues. The CDR3: CASSEGLIMNTEAFF. CDR3 coding DNA: TGTGCCAGCAGTGAAGGACTGATCATGAACACTGAAGCTTTCTTT.

This clonotype was counted a single time. The chain is built from TRBV5-1 and TRBJ1-6, with D perhaps TRBD1 (6 bases). CDR3 length: 13 residues. Per germline, CDR1 SGHRS and CDR2 YFSETQ. V lost 4 bases, J lost 7 bases, and 9 bases lay in between. In DNA form, the CDR3 reads TGCGCCAGCAGCCTGGACAGCAATTCACCCCTCCACTTT. This sequence encodes CASSLDSNSPLHF.

This clonotype was observed at least ten times. The CDR3 region has the DNA TGTGCCAGCAGTCCCCCCTGGAGCGATAGTAGTGAAGCTTTCTTT. Translating it yields CASSPPWSDSSEAFF. The chain has TRBV27 and TRBJ1-1; D is unclear. V lost 5 bases, J lost 7 bases, and 20 bases lay in between. The CDR3 totals 15 residues. Germline CDR1 MNHEY, CDR2 SMNVEV (reference sequence).

This clonotype has only a few counts. The chain links TRBV29-1 to TRBJ2-1, with D perhaps TRBD1 or TRBD2 (5 bases each). The CDR3 loop spans 15 amino acids. Germline lookup yields CDR1 SQVTM and CDR2 ANQGSEA. V lost 7 bases and J lost 4, with 20 bases in between. CDR3 in amino acids: CSAYPRELGYNEQFF. In DNA form, the CDR3 reads TGCAGCGCGTACCCCAGGGAGCTTGGGTACAATGAGCAGTTCTTC.